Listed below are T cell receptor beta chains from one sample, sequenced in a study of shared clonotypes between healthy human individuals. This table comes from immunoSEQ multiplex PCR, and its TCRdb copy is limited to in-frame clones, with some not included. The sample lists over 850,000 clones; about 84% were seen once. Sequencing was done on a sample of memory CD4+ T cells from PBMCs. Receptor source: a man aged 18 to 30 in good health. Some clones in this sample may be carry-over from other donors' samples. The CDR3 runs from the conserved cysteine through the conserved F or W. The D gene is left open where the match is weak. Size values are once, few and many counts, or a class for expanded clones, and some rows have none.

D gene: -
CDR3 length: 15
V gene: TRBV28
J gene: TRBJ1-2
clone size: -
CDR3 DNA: TGTGCCAGCAGTTTAGTTCAGGTTGGCCCGGGTGGCTACACCTTC
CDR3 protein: CASSLVQVGPGGYTF

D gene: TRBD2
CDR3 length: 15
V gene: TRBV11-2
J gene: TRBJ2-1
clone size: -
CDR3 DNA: TGTGCCAGCAGCCCTACTAGCGGGAGGGCCACCCAGCAGTTCTTC
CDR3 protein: CASSPTSGRATQQFF

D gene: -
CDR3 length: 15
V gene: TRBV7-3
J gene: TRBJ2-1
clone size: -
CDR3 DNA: TGTGCCAGCAGCTTGGGGTTGGGGTCCTACAATGAGCAGTTCTTC
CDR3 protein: CASSLGLGSYNEQFF

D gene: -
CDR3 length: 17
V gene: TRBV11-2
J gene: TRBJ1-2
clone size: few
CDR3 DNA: TGTGCCAGCAGCTTAGGGGGGACGAGGGGATGGCGCTATGGCTACACCTTC
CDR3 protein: CASSLGGTRGWRYGYTF

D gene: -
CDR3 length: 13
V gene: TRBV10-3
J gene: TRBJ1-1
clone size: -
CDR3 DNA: TGTGCCATCAGTGGGTTCACAGGAGCTGAAGCTTTCTTT
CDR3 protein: CAISGFTGAEAFF

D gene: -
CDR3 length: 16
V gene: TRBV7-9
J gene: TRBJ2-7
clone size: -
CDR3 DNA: TGTGCCAGCAGCGCCCGCGGCGCTTACGAAACCTACGAGCAGTACTTC
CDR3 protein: CASSARGAYETYEQYF

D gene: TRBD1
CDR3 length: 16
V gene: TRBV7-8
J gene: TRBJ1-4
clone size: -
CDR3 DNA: TGTGCCAGCAGCCCGCTGACAGGGGCAACTAATGAAAAACTGTTTTTT
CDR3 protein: CASSPLTGATNEKLFF

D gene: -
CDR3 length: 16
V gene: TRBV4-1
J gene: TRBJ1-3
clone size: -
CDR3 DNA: TGCGCCAGCAGCCAAGATCGGCTTGTACTCGGAAACACCATATATTTT
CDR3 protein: CASSQDRLVLGNTIYF

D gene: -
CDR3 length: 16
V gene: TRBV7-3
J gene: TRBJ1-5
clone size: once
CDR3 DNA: TGTGCCAGCAGCAACCGGGTCCCATATAGCAATCAGCCCCAGCATTTT
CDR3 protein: CASSNRVPYSNQPQHF

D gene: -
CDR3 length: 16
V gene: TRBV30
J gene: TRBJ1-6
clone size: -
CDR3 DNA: TGTGCCTGGAGTGGATTACGGGGTATAGGAAATTCACCCCTCCACTTT
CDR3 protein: CAWSGLRGIGNSPLHF

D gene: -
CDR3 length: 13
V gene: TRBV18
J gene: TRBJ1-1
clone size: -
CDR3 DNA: TGTGCCAGCTTTACGGACGGGGGCACTGAAGCTTTCTTT
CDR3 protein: CASFTDGGTEAFF

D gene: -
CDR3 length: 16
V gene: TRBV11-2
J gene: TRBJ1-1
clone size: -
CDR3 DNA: TGTGCCAGCAGCTTAAGAAACAGGGCGGTGGGGACTGAAGCTTTCTTT
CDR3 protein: CASSLRNRAVGTEAFF

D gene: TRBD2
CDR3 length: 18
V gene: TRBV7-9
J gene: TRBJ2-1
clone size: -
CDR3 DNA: TGTGCCAGCAGCTTACCCCTGGGACTAGCGGGAGGGAATGATGAGCAGTTCTTC
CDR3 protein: CASSLPLGLAGGNDEQFF

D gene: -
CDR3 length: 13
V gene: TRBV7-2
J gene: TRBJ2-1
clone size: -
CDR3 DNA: TGCGCCAGCAGCCCGATCCAGCGTGGGGAGCAGTTCTTC
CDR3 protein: CASSPIQRGEQFF

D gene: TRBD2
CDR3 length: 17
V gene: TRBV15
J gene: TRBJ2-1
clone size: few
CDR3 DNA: TGTGCCACCAGCAGAGAACAGCAAGCGGGAACCCTCAATGAGCAGTTCTTC
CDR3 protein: CATSREQQAGTLNEQFF

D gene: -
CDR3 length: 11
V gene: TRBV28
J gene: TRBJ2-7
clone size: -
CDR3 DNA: TGTGCCAGCAGTTTGTACGACGAGCAGTACTTC
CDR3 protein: CASSLYDEQYF

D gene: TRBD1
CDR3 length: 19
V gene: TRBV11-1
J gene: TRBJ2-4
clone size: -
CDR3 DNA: TGTGCCAGCAGCTCCCGGGACAGGGGACCCCTTAACGCCAAAAACATTCAGTACTTC
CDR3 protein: CASSSRDRGPLNAKNIQYF

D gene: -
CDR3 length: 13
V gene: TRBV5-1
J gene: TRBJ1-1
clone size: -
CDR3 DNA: TGCGCCAGCAGCGTGGGACCGGGCACTGAAGCTTTCTTT
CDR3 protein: CASSVGPGTEAFF

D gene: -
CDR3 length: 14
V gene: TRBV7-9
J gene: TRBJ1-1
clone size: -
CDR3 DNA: TGTGCCAGCAGCTTGGAGACAGGATTCACTGAAGCTTTCTTT
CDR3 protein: CASSLETGFTEAFF

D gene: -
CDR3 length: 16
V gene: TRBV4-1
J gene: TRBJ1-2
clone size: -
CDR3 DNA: TGCGCCAGCAGCCAAGATCTAAACCGATTTAACTATGGCTACACCTTC
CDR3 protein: CASSQDLNRFNYGYTF

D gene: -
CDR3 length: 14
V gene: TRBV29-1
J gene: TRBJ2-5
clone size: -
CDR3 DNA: TGCAGCGTTCCCGCTTCAGGGGTGGGGGAGACCCAGTACTTC
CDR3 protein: CSVPASGVGETQYF

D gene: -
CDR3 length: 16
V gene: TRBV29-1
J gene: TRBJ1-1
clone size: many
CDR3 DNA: TGCAGCGTTGGAGCAGGGTGGGGTATGGAGAACACTGAAGCTTTCTTT
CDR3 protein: CSVGAGWGMENTEAFF

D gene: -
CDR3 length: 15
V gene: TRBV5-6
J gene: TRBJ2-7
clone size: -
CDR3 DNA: TGTGCCAGCAGCCCCGACTGGACAGGAGGGCACGAGCAGTACTTC
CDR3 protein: CASSPDWTGGHEQYF

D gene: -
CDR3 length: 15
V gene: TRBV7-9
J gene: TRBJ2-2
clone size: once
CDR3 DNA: TGTGCCAGCAGCCCGAGGCCTCGGTCCACCGGGGAGCTGTTTTTT
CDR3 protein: CASSPRPRSTGELFF

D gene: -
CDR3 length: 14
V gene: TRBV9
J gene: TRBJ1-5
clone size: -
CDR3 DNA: TGTGCCAGCAGCGTAGACGCAGTCAATCAGCCCCAGCATTTT
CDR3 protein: CASSVDAVNQPQHF

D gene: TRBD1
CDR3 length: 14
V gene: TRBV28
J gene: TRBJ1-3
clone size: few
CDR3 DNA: TGTGCCAGCACCTCGGACAGGGCTGGAAACACCATATATTTT
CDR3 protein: CASTSDRAGNTIYF

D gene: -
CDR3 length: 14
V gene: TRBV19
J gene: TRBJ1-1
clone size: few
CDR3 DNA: TGTGCCAGTAGTATCGGACAGTTTAACACTGAAGCTTTCTTT
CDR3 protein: CASSIGQFNTEAFF

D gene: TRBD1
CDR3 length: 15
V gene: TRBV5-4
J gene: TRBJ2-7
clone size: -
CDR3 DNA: TGTGCCAGCAGCTTGGCCCGGACAGGGAACTACGAGCAGTACTTC
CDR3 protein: CASSLARTGNYEQYF